This T cell receptor (beta chain) was obtained from a study of PD-L1 blockade in urothelial cancer. Study-wide context: Researchers looked at the blood 3 weeks (second dose) and 6 weeks after treatment began. Study-wide results and limits: Expansion of tumor-associated blood clones at 3 weeks was greater in durable-benefit patients.

CDR1 and CDR2 from the germline V gene are KGHSH and LQKENI. J gave up 6 bases and V 0 bases, and 8 bases lay outside the gene matches. The CDR3 runs to 16 residues. Produced via immunoSEQ multiplex PCR; TCRdb's table is partial and in-frame only. The sample includes 70,000 to 75,000 clones, less than 90% of them seen just once. On this clone itself: Its antigen is currently unknown.

Disease in patients was locally advanced or metastatic urothelial carcinoma. Samples were collected from each patient before treatment and during treatment. Each patient gave between 1 and 8 of them in total. This sequence originates from a man in his 60s with urothelial cancer. This specimen consisted of PBMCs, obtained around atezolizumab (anti-PD-L1) treatment. The V gene is TRBV18, the J gene TRBJ2-3; the match to TRBD1 covers 8 bases. CDR3: CASSPPLGQGIDTQYF. As DNA, the CDR3 is TGTGCCAGCTCACCACCCTTAGGACAGGGTATCGATACGCAGTATTTT.